Reported below is one T cell receptor beta chain. V lost 7 bases, J lost 4 bases, and 13 bases lay in between. Germline values: CDR1 SQVTM, CDR2 ANQGSEA. This CDR3 is 12 amino acids long. This record comes from a study of blood T cell repertoires in COVID-19. Here immunoSEQ multiplex PCR was the method, and the copy in TCRdb shows in-frame clones only, minus some. The table records about 350,000 clones, about 88% of them present only once. Sample: peripheral blood. This clonotype was sampled from a woman aged 70 to 79 with COVID-19, enrolled during active disease. The chain couples TRBV29-1 to TRBJ1-1, with D perhaps TRBD1 (5 bases). CDR3 residues: CSADGGGTEAFF. In DNA form, the CDR3 reads TGCAGCGCCGACGGGGGGGGCACTGAAGCTTTCTTT.